The entry that follows covers one T cell receptor beta chain sequence. What it recognizes is unknown. Sequenced by immunoSEQ multiplex PCR; TCRdb stores in-frame clones only, minus some. Of tens of thousands of clones in the sample, roughly 82% were seen once. Noted time point: cycle 4 day 1 (C4D1), after 5 to 7 weeks of nivolumab. Each patient's relapse followed autologous stem cell transplantation, and brentuximab vedotin exposure varied. Germline V gives CDR1 LGHNA, CDR2 YNFKEQ. CDR3 length equals 14 residues. Trimming cost V 5 bases and J 2 bases, with 12 bases left between them. The sample comes from a study of PD-1 blockade in classical Hodgkin lymphoma. Study-wide points: Newly diagnosed patients and complete responders had comparable diversity at baseline. Whatever underlies the repertoire differences (possibly disease activity or prior therapy) remains undefined.

The sample consisted of peripheral blood mononuclear cells (PBMCs), taken before the fourth cycle of nivolumab. This receptor was obtained from a human donor with classical Hodgkin lymphoma. This chain joins TRBV4-2 and TRBJ2-5; no clear D gene. The CDR3 loop is CASSLPGRQETQYF. The CDR3 DNA follows: TGTGCCAGCAGCTTGCCCGGGCGGCAAGAGACCCAGTACTTC.